The 6 T cell receptor beta chains given below trace back to one sample, sequenced in a study of T cells of healthy individuals. TCRdb re-analysed the 5' RACE reads in MiXCR, keeping a single row per CDR3 protein. The table includes about 96,000 distinct CDR3 sequences, 17% detected once. These receptors were taken from a human donor in good health.

This clonotype was recorded many times. The V and J genes are TRBV27 and TRBJ2-5; 7 positions agree with TRBD2. The CDR3 covers 13 residues. V was clipped by 9 bases and J by 5 bases; unmatched bases: 9. Looked up from germline, CDR1 is MNHEY and CDR2 is SMNVEV (reference sequence). CDR3 loop: CASQSGVFETQYF. The CDR3 DNA follows: TGTGCCAGTCAGAGCGGGGTGTTCGAGACCCAGTACTTC.

This clonotype showed up just a few times. CDR3 nucleotide sequence: TGCAGCGTTGTTAGCGTAGGGAGATCAGATACGCAGTATTTT. This gives the protein CSVVSVGRSDTQYF. This chain uses TRBV29-1 with TRBJ2-3; maybe TRBD2 (5 bases). Per the germline V gene, CDR1 is SQVTM and CDR2 is ANQGSEA. This CDR3 is 14 amino acids long. The V gene lost 4 bases and the J gene lost 4 bases, with 15 bases spanning the gap.

In this sample, this clonotype turned up many times. V gene TRBV3-1 combines with J gene TRBJ1-2; no definite D call. The CDR3 length is 14 residues. The germline V and J ends were trimmed by 1 base and 9 bases, with 15 bases remaining between them. CDR1 and CDR2 (germline): LGHDT, YNNKEL (reference sequence). CDR3 sequence (DNA): TGTGCCAGCAGCCAAGGAAGCGACCGCGGCAGCTACACCTTC. Its protein is CASSQGSDRGSYTF. The full variable domain, rest sourced from reference TRBV3-1 and TRBJ1-2, is DTAVSQTPKYLVTQMGNDKSIKCEQNLGHDTMYWYKQDSKKFLKIMFSYNNKELIINETVPNRFSPKSPDKAHLNLHINSLELGDSAVYFCASSQGSDRGSYTFGSGTRLTVV.

V gene TRBV28 combines with J gene TRBJ2-2; 8 bases fit TRBD1. V was clipped by 5 bases and J by 7 bases; unmatched bases: 12. The CDR3 sequence is 16 residues long. Germline lookup yields CDR1 MDHEN and CDR2 SYDVKM. CDR3 sequence reads: CASSPIGPGGFGELFF. The CDR3 region has the DNA TGTGCCAGCAGTCCAATAGGGCCAGGGGGCTTCGGGGAGCTGTTTTTT.

This clonotype was seen a handful of times. This chain links TRBV29-1 with TRBJ2-5; 10 bases line up with TRBD1. V shed 3 bases and J 2 bases; nucleotides not matched to a gene: 9. CDR1 and CDR2 from the germline V gene are SQVTM and ANQGSEA. The CDR3 contains 16 residues. CDR3 coding DNA: TGCAGCGTTGAGTTAGGTCGGACAGGGGGTCAAGAGACCCAGTACTTC. Translating gives CSVELGRTGGQETQYF.

There are many counts of this clonotype. The chain recombines TRBV11-3 with TRBJ2-1, with TRBD1 identical over 9 bases. The germline CDR1 and CDR2 sequences are SGHNT and YENEEA. The CDR3 spans 15 residues. The ends lost 5 bases at V and 2 bases at J; junction bases unmatched: 4. For the CDR3, the DNA is TGTGCCAGCAGCCAGGGACAGGGAACCTACAATGAGCAGTTCTTC. Translated, it gives CASSQGQGTYNEQFF.